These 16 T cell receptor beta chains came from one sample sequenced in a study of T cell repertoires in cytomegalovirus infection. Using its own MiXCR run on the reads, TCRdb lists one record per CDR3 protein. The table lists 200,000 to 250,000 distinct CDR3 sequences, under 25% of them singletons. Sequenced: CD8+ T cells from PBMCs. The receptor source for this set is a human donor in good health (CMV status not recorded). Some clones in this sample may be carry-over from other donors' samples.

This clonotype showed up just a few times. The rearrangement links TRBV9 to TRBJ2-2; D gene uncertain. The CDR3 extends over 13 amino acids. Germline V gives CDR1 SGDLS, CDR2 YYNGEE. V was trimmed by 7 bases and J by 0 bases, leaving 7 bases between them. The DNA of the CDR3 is TGTGCCAGCTCCCCGTCGAACACCGGGGAGCTGTTTTTT. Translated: CASSPSNTGELFF.

CDR3 DNA: TGCGCCAGCAGCTTGGCAGGGGATGAGTCCTACGAGCAGTACTTC. This codes for CASSLAGDESYEQYF. V and J are TRBV5-1 and TRBJ2-7, with a possible D match to TRBD1 (6 bases). This CDR3 has 15 amino acids. In germline, CDR1 is SGHRS, CDR2 YFSETQ. V gave up 0 bases and J gave up 1 base, with 11 bases separating them.

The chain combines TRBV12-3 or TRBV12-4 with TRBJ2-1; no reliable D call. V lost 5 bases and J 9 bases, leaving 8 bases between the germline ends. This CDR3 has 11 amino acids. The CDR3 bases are TGTGCCAGCAGTCTAAACAGTGAGCAGTTCTTC. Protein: CASSLNSEQFF.

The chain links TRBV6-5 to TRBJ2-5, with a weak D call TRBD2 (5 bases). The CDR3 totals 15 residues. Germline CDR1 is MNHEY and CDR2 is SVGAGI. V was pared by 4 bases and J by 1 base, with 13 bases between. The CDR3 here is CASSSEGSTQETQYF. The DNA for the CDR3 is TGTGCCAGCAGTTCCGAGGGATCCACCCAAGAGACCCAGTACTTC.

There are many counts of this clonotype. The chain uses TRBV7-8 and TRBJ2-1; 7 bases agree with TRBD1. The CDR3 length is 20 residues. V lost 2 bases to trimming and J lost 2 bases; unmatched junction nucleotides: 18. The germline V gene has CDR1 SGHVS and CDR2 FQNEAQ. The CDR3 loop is CASSLRSGTVGFGPYNEQFF. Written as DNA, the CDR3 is TGTGCCAGCAGCTTACGATCAGGGACAGTGGGATTTGGGCCCTACAATGAGCAGTTCTTC.

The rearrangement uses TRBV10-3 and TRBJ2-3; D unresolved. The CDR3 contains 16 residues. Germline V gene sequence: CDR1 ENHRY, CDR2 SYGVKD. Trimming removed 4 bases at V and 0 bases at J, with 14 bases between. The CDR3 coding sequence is TGTGCCATCAGTGGACCGGACGGTTCTAGCACAGATACGCAGTATTTT. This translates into CAISGPDGSSTDTQYF.

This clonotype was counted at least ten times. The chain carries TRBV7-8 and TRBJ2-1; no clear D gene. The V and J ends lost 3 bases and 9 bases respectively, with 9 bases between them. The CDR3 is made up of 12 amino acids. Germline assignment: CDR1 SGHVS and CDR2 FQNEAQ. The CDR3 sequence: CASSLFGGEQFF. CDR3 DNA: TGTGCCAGCAGCTTGTTCGGTGGTGAGCAGTTCTTC.

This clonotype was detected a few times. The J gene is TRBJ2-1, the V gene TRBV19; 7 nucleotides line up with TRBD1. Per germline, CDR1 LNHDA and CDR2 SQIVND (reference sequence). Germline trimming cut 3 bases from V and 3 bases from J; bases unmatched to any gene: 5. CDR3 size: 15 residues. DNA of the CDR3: TGTGCCAGTAGTATGTCCGGGACAGACTACAATGAGCAGTTCTTC. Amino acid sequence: CASSMSGTDYNEQFF.

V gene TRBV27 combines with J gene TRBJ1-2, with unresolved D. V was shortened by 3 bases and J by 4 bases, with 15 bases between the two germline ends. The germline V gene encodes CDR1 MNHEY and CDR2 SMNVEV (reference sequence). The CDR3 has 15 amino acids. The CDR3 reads CASSLSPGSVYGYTF. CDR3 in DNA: TGTGCCAGCAGTTTGTCACCTGGGTCGGTCTATGGCTACACCTTC.

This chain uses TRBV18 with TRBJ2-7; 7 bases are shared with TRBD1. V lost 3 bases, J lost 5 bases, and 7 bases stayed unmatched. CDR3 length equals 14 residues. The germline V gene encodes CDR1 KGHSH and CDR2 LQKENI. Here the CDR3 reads CASSPYPQGDEQYF. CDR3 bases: TGTGCCAGCTCACCCTACCCCCAGGGGGACGAGCAGTACTTC.

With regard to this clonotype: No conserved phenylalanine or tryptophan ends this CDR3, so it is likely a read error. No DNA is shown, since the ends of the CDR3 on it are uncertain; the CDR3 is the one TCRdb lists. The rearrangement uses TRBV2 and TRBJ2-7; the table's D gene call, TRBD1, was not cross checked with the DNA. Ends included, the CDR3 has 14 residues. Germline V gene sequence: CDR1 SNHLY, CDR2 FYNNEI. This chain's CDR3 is CASSLGQATAPPRS.

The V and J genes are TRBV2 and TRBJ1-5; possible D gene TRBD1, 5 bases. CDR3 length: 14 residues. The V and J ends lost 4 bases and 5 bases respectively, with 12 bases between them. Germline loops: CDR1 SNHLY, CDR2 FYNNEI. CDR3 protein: CASSGSQGDQPQHF. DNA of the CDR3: TGTGCCAGCAGTGGGAGCCAGGGCGATCAGCCCCAGCATTTT.

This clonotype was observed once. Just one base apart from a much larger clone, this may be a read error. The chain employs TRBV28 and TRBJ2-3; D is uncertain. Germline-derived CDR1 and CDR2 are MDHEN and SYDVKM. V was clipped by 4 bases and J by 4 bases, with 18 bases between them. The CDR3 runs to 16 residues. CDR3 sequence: CASSSQVARSADTQYF. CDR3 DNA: TGTGCCAGCAGTTCCCAAGTGGCAAGGAGCGCAGATACGCAGTATTTT. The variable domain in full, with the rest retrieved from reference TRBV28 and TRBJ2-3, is DVKVTQSSRYLVKRTGEKVFLECVQDMDHENMFWYRQDPGLGLRLIYFSYDVKMKEKGDIPEGYSVSREKKERFSLILESASTNQTSMYLCASSSQVARSADTQYFGPGTRLTVL.

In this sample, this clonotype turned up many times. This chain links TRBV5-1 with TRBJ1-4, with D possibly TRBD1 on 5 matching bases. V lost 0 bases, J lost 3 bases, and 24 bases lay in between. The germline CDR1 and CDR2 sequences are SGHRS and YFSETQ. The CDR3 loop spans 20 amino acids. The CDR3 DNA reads TGCGCCAGCAGCTTGGCCTCGCCCTCCTACATGGGGCAGGCTAATGAAAAACTGTTTTTT. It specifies CASSLASPSYMGQANEKLFF.

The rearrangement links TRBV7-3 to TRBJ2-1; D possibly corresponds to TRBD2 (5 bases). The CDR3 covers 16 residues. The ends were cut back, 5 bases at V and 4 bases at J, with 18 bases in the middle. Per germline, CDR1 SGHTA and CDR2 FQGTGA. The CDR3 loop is CASSGNLETGYNEQFF. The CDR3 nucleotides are TGTGCCAGCAGCGGTAACCTAGAGACGGGGTACAATGAGCAGTTCTTC.

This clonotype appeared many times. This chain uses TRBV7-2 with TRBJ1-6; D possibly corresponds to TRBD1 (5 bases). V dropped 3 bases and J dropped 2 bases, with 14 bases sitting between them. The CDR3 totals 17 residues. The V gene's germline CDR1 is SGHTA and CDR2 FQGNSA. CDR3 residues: CASSFTQGLTYNSPLHF. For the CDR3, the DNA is TGTGCCAGCAGCTTCACTCAGGGATTGACCTATAATTCACCCCTCCACTTT. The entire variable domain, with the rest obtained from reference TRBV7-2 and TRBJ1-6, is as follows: GAGVSQSPSNKVTEKGKDVELRCDPISGHTALYWYRQSLGQGLEFLIYFQGNSAPDKSGLPSDRFSAERTGGSVSTLTIQRTQQEDSAVYLCASSFTQGLTYNSPLHFGNGTRLTVT.